The clone carrying this T cell receptor beta chain was seen only a few times. Antigen unknown. This sample stems from a study of blood T cells in healthy people across ages. Study results and caveats: It was held that diversity estimates obtained from one million T cells represented underestimates.

This CDR3 contains 16 residues. Germline lookup yields CDR1 SNHLY and CDR2 FYNNEI. With 3 bases clipped from V and 5 bases from J, the junction kept 8 bases outside the gene matches. Then a second PCR, running about 6 to 12 cycles, was carried out with a sample-barcoded 5' primer and a J-beta primer mix. TCRdb reprocessed the 5' RACE reads with MiXCR, giving one entry per CDR3 protein. The sample yields roughly 560,000 distinct CDR3 sequences, 24% seen once. These same data were also listed under a study on T cells of mothers and their children.

The specimen was blood. The rearrangement joins TRBV2 to TRBJ2-3; 10 bases agree with TRBD2. The source of this sequence is a boy aged 10-17 years in good health. In nucleotides, the CDR3 is TGTGCCAGCAGTGAGTTGCTAGCGGGGGTCGGAGATACGCAGTATTTT. It encodes CASSELLAGVGDTQYF.